Listed below are T cell receptor beta chains from one sample, sequenced in a study of identical twins. TCRdb recomputed calls from the 5' RACE reads with MiXCR, one row per CDR3 protein. The sample has 520,000 or so distinct CDR3 sequences, around 20% seen once. The sample was also linked to a second study, of T cells expressing NK-cell markers.

Input material: CD4+ T cells sorted from blood. The receptors come from a woman aged 18-29 years in good health. Both conserved end residues are part of each CDR3. A D gene is named only where the DNA matches it firmly. Expanded clones get a size class; other rows say once, few or many, or leave the size out.

TRBV15	-	TRBJ1-4	TRBD1	CATSRDDRVNEKLFF	TGTGCCACCAGCAGAGATGACAGGGTGAATGAAAAACTGTTTTTT
TRBV11-2	-	TRBJ2-7	-	CASSLVGFSLGEQYF	TGTGCCAGCAGCTTAGTAGGGTTCAGCTTGGGCGAGCAGTACTTC
TRBV9	-	TRBJ2-3	TRBD2	CARVLAGRADTQYF	TGTGCCAGGGTATTAGCGGGGCGCGCAGATACGCAGTATTTT
TRBV5-1	few	TRBJ2-5	TRBD1	CASSLAGQGPETQYF	TGCGCCAGCAGCTTGGCGGGACAGGGTCCTGAGACCCAGTACTTC
TRBV5-1	few	TRBJ2-7	-	CASSLEGDEQYF	TGTGCCAGCAGCTTGGAAGGTGACGAGCAGTACTTC
TRBV12-3/TRBV12-4	few	TRBJ1-1	-	CASSSRGSSTEAFF	TGTGCCAGCAGTTCGAGGGGTTCGAGCACTGAAGCTTTCTTT
TRBV12-3/TRBV12-4	few	TRBJ2-2	-	CASGRRGGIGTGELFF	TGTGCCAGTGGGCGGCGGGGAGGAATCGGTACCGGGGAGCTGTTTTTT
TRBV6-6	-	TRBJ1-2	-	CASRPGQTYGYTF	TGTGCCAGCAGACCCGGACAGACCTATGGCTACACCTTC
TRBV6-5	-	TRBJ2-3	TRBD2	CASSYSTTSGTSTDTQYF	TGTGCCAGCAGTTACTCCACGACTAGCGGGACTAGCACAGATACGCAGTATTTT
TRBV6-2/TRBV6-3	-	TRBJ2-2	TRBD2	CASSPWGGLAWAGELFF	TGTGCCAGCAGCCCCTGGGGTGGACTAGCTTGGGCCGGGGAGCTGTTTTTT
TRBV11-2	few	TRBJ1-1	-	CASREVQAFF	TGTGCCAGCAGAGAGGTTCAAGCTTTCTTT
TRBV6-1	few	TRBJ2-7	-	CASSSRDISYEQYF	TGTGCCAGCAGTAGCCGGGACATCTCCTACGAGCAGTACTTC
TRBV20-1	-	TRBJ1-3	-	CSAYAIGNTIYF	TGCAGTGCTTATGCTATCGGAAACACCATATATTTT
TRBV7-8	few	TRBJ2-6	TRBD2	CASSPWTSSRAGANVLTF	TGTGCCAGCAGCCCCTGGACTAGTTCTCGCGCTGGGGCCAACGTCCTGACTTTC
TRBV20-1	-	TRBJ2-1	-	CSARGAHGRENQFF	TGCAGTGCTAGAGGAGCCCATGGTCGGGAAAATCAGTTCTTC
TRBV5-1	-	TRBJ1-1	-	CASSLPLNTEAFF	TGCGCCAGCAGCTTGCCCCTGAACACTGAAGCTTTCTTT
TRBV12-3/TRBV12-4	many	TRBJ1-2	-	CASSLPPVSNYGYTF	TGTGCCAGCAGTTTACCGCCCGTTTCTAACTATGGCTACACCTTC
TRBV9	-	TRBJ1-1	TRBD1	CASSPPGTGRMAEAFF	TGTGCCAGCAGCCCTCCCGGGACAGGGAGGATGGCTGAAGCTTTCTTT
TRBV6-5	few	TRBJ2-7	TRBD1	CASSYQGAGTYEQYF	TGTGCCAGCAGCTACCAGGGGGCAGGGACCTACGAGCAGTACTTC
TRBV3-1	few	TRBJ1-6	TRBD1	CASSPRDRNNSPLHF	TGTGCCAGCAGCCCCCGGGACAGAAATAATTCACCCCTCCACTTT
TRBV6-1	-	TRBJ2-7	-	CASTITLPRGGTYEQYF	TGTGCCAGCACCATAACCCTACCCAGGGGTGGGACCTACGAGCAGTACTTC
TRBV5-1	few	TRBJ2-3	-	CASSLIADSTDTQYF	TGCGCCAGCAGCTTGATAGCGGATAGTACAGATACGCAGTATTTT
TRBV6-1	-	TRBJ2-2	TRBD2	CASRGTSGGAASTGELFF	TGTGCCAGCAGGGGGACTAGCGGGGGGGCCGCTTCAACCGGGGAGCTGTTTTTT
TRBV12-3/TRBV12-4	many	TRBJ2-1	TRBD2	CASSLYRLAVDEQFF	TGTGCCAGCAGTTTATACCGACTAGCGGTAGATGAGCAGTTCTTC
TRBV20-1	-	TRBJ1-1	-	CSARGTAGGIRIF	TGCAGTGCTCGGGGGACCGCGGGGGGGATAAGGATCTTT
TRBV5-1	few	TRBJ1-1	-	CASKDRLDTEAFF	TGCGCCAGCAAAGACAGATTAGACACTGAAGCTTTCTTT
TRBV20-1	-	TRBJ2-7	-	CSALVGTAQREQYF	TGCAGTGCCCTGGTCGGGACCGCCCAGCGCGAGCAGTACTTC
TRBV20-1	-	TRBJ2-5	TRBD2	CSAARGVQETQYF	TGCAGTGCGGCGCGGGGGGTCCAAGAGACCCAGTACTTC
TRBV6-1	once	TRBJ2-4	-	CAGGGLRGIQYF	TGTGCCGGGGGGGGCCTAAGGGGCATTCAGTACTTC